Listed below are T cell receptor beta chains from one sample, sequenced in a study of Ad26.COV2.S vaccination and SARS-CoV-2 variants. Only in-frame clones appear in the TCRdb table, and some are missing; sequencing was by immunoSEQ multiplex PCR. In the table there are about 350,000 clones, approximately 90% of which are singletons. The source material was peripheral blood, sampled after recovery from COVID-19. All receptors derive from a human donor who had recovered from COVID-19. Each CDR3 is given with its conserved first and last residue. A D gene is named only where the DNA matches it firmly. Where a row states a size, it is once, few, many or the class of an expanded clone; other rows omit it.

clone_size: .
j_call: TRBJ2-7
d_call: TRBD2
cdr3_length: 17
v_call: TRBV4-3
cdr3_aa: CASSQATGGSLSYEQYF
cdr3_nt: TGCGCCAGCAGCCAAGCCACGGGGGGGAGCCTCTCCTACGAGCAGTACTTC

clone_size: .
j_call: TRBJ1-5
d_call: .
cdr3_length: 13
v_call: TRBV2
cdr3_aa: CASQQGPEQPQHF
cdr3_nt: TGTGCCAGTCAACAGGGACCAGAACAGCCCCAGCATTTT

clone_size: .
j_call: TRBJ1-1
d_call: TRBD1
cdr3_length: 14
v_call: TRBV3-1/TRBV3-2
cdr3_aa: CASSYRDRGAEAFF
cdr3_nt: TGTGCCAGCAGCTACCGGGACAGGGGGGCCGAAGCTTTCTTT

clone_size: .
j_call: TRBJ2-7
d_call: .
cdr3_length: 14
v_call: TRBV13
cdr3_aa: CASSQVGTGYEQYF
cdr3_nt: TGTGCCAGCAGCCAGGTGGGGACCGGGTACGAGCAGTACTTC

clone_size: .
j_call: TRBJ1-2
d_call: .
cdr3_length: 12
v_call: TRBV7-8
cdr3_aa: CATGAVGYGYTF
cdr3_nt: TGTGCCACAGGGGCTGTGGGCTATGGCTACACCTTC

clone_size: .
j_call: TRBJ1-1
d_call: TRBD1
cdr3_length: 18
v_call: TRBV7-9
cdr3_aa: CASSPHLRTGFFNTEAFF
cdr3_nt: TGTGCCAGCAGCCCCCATCTACGGACAGGGTTTTTTAACACTGAAGCTTTCTTT

clone_size: .
j_call: TRBJ1-1
d_call: .
cdr3_length: 14
v_call: TRBV19
cdr3_aa: CASSIVQESTEAFF
cdr3_nt: TGTGCCAGTAGTATAGTTCAGGAGTCCACTGAAGCTTTCTTT

clone_size: .
j_call: TRBJ1-1
d_call: .
cdr3_length: 14
v_call: TRBV3-1/TRBV3-2
cdr3_aa: CASSQRDRRTEAFF
cdr3_nt: TGTGCCAGCAGCCAGAGGGACCGACGGACTGAAGCTTTCTTT

clone_size: .
j_call: TRBJ1-1
d_call: .
cdr3_length: 12
v_call: TRBV3-1/TRBV3-2
cdr3_aa: CASSQGNTEAFF
cdr3_nt: TGTGCCAGCAGCCAAGGAAACACTGAAGCTTTCTTT

clone_size: .
j_call: TRBJ1-1
d_call: TRBD1
cdr3_length: 15
v_call: TRBV6-5
cdr3_aa: CASTVQTGVNTEAFF
cdr3_nt: TGTGCCAGCACTGTACAGACAGGGGTGAACACTGAAGCTTTCTTT

clone_size: .
j_call: TRBJ1-1
d_call: .
cdr3_length: 13
v_call: TRBV15
cdr3_aa: CATNGQLNTEAFF
cdr3_nt: TGTGCCACCAACGGACAGCTGAACACTGAAGCTTTCTTT

clone_size: .
j_call: TRBJ2-7
d_call: .
cdr3_length: 13
v_call: TRBV10-2
cdr3_aa: CASSEVANYEQYF
cdr3_nt: TGCGCCAGCAGTGAGGTTGCAAACTACGAGCAGTACTTC

clone_size: .
j_call: TRBJ1-5
d_call: .
cdr3_length: 13
v_call: TRBV24-1
cdr3_aa: CATSAGEGQPQHF
cdr3_nt: TGTGCCACCAGTGCAGGGGAAGGACAGCCCCAGCATTTT

clone_size: .
j_call: TRBJ2-2
d_call: TRBD2
cdr3_length: 18
v_call: TRBV19
cdr3_aa: CASTLSRLAGGPNGELFF
cdr3_nt: TGTGCCAGTACCCTATCGAGACTAGCGGGGGGGCCAAACGGGGAGCTGTTTTTT

clone_size: .
j_call: TRBJ1-5
d_call: TRBD1
cdr3_length: 15
v_call: TRBV5-1
cdr3_aa: CASSPGTGKDQPQHF
cdr3_nt: TGCGCCAGCAGCCCGGGGACAGGGAAAGATCAGCCCCAGCATTTT

clone_size: once
j_call: TRBJ1-1
d_call: .
cdr3_length: 17
v_call: TRBV9
cdr3_aa: CASSLRGTPGGVTEAFF
cdr3_nt: TGTGCCAGCAGCCTGCGGGGGACACCTGGCGGGGTTACTGAAGCTTTCTTT

clone_size: .
j_call: TRBJ2-5
d_call: .
cdr3_length: 14
v_call: TRBV19
cdr3_aa: CASSTGGGQETQYF
cdr3_nt: TGTGCCAGTAGCACCGGCGGAGGCCAAGAGACCCAGTACTTC

clone_size: .
j_call: TRBJ1-1
d_call: TRBD1
cdr3_length: 14
v_call: TRBV6-5
cdr3_aa: CASSPTGRGTEAFF
cdr3_nt: TGTGCCAGCAGTCCGACAGGGAGGGGCACTGAAGCTTTCTTT

clone_size: .
j_call: TRBJ1-4
d_call: .
cdr3_length: 17
v_call: TRBV6-6
cdr3_aa: CASSHGLRGATNEKLFF
cdr3_nt: TGTGCCAGCAGTCATGGACTAAGGGGAGCAACTAATGAAAAACTGTTTTTT

clone_size: .
j_call: TRBJ1-1
d_call: .
cdr3_length: 13
v_call: TRBV11-2
cdr3_aa: CASSLIGPRQAFF
cdr3_nt: TGTGCCAGCAGCTTAATTGGGCCCCGGCAAGCTTTCTTT

clone_size: .
j_call: TRBJ1-2
d_call: TRBD1
cdr3_length: 17
v_call: TRBV6-2/TRBV6-3
cdr3_aa: CASSYSGTGIIKGGYTF
cdr3_nt: TGTGCCAGCAGTTACTCTGGGACAGGAATAATCAAGGGCGGCTACACCTTC

clone_size: .
j_call: TRBJ1-1
d_call: .
cdr3_length: 13
v_call: TRBV6-5
cdr3_aa: CASSYSSNTEAFF
cdr3_nt: TGTGCCAGCAGTTACTCATCGAACACTGAAGCTTTCTTT

clone_size: .
j_call: TRBJ2-5
d_call: .
cdr3_length: 12
v_call: TRBV20-1
cdr3_aa: CSASPIQETQYF
cdr3_nt: TGCAGTGCTAGTCCCATACAAGAGACCCAGTACTTC

clone_size: .
j_call: TRBJ1-2
d_call: .
cdr3_length: 14
v_call: TRBV5-1
cdr3_aa: CASSFPGPPFGYTF
cdr3_nt: TGCGCCAGCAGCTTCCCGGGCCCCCCTTTTGGCTACACCTTC

clone_size: .
j_call: TRBJ1-2
d_call: .
cdr3_length: 16
v_call: TRBV7-3
cdr3_aa: CASSFGSGIGSYGYTF
cdr3_nt: TGTGCCAGCAGCTTCGGGTCGGGGATCGGTTCCTATGGCTACACCTTC

clone_size: once
j_call: TRBJ2-5
d_call: .
cdr3_length: 13
v_call: TRBV7-2
cdr3_aa: CASSLALAKTQYF
cdr3_nt: TGTGCCAGCAGCTTAGCGCTAGCGAAGACCCAGTACTTC

clone_size: .
j_call: TRBJ1-4
d_call: .
cdr3_length: 12
v_call: TRBV29-1
cdr3_aa: CSVAATNEKLFF
cdr3_nt: TGCAGCGTTGCTGCAACTAATGAAAAACTGTTTTTT

clone_size: .
j_call: TRBJ1-1
d_call: .
cdr3_length: 12
v_call: TRBV9
cdr3_aa: CASSSHGGEAFF
cdr3_nt: TGTGCCAGCAGCTCCCATGGCGGTGAAGCTTTCTTT

clone_size: .
j_call: TRBJ1-1
d_call: TRBD1
cdr3_length: 14
v_call: TRBV29-1
cdr3_aa: CSAAQGASITEAFF
cdr3_nt: TGCAGCGCCGCCCAGGGGGCTTCGATCACTGAAGCTTTCTTT

clone_size: .
j_call: TRBJ2-7
d_call: .
cdr3_length: 15
v_call: TRBV4-1
cdr3_aa: CASSLASSPSYEQYF
cdr3_nt: TGCGCCAGCAGCCTGGCCTCATCACCTAGTTACGAGCAGTACTTC

clone_size: .
j_call: TRBJ1-2
d_call: .
cdr3_length: 13
v_call: TRBV2
cdr3_aa: CASSEAKQQGYTF
cdr3_nt: TGTGCCAGCAGTGAAGCGAAGCAGCAAGGCTACACCTTC

clone_size: .
j_call: TRBJ1-2
d_call: TRBD1
cdr3_length: 14
v_call: TRBV9
cdr3_aa: CASSTGTGNYGYTF
cdr3_nt: TGTGCCAGCAGCACGGGGACAGGGAACTATGGCTACACCTTC

clone_size: .
j_call: TRBJ1-2
d_call: TRBD1
cdr3_length: 14
v_call: TRBV7-9
cdr3_aa: CASSSTGLHYGYTF
cdr3_nt: TGTGCCAGCAGCTCGACAGGGTTGCACTATGGCTACACCTTC

clone_size: once
j_call: TRBJ2-1
d_call: .
cdr3_length: 14
v_call: TRBV19
cdr3_aa: CASSGQTVNNEQFF
cdr3_nt: TGTGCCAGTAGTGGACAGACGGTAAACAATGAGCAGTTCTTC

clone_size: .
j_call: TRBJ2-3
d_call: TRBD1
cdr3_length: 17
v_call: TRBV9
cdr3_aa: CASSVSSGQGRTDTQYF
cdr3_nt: TGTGCCAGCAGCGTATCATCTGGACAGGGTCGGACAGATACGCAGTATTTT

clone_size: .
j_call: TRBJ2-3
d_call: TRBD2
cdr3_length: 16
v_call: TRBV7-2
cdr3_aa: CASSPVGSGGTDTQYF
cdr3_nt: TGTGCCAGCAGCCCCGTAGGGAGCGGGGGGACAGATACGCAGTATTTT

clone_size: .
j_call: TRBJ1-1
d_call: .
cdr3_length: 14
v_call: TRBV10-3
cdr3_aa: CAISEFSGNTEAFF
cdr3_nt: TGTGCCATCAGTGAGTTTTCGGGGAACACTGAAGCTTTCTTT

clone_size: .
j_call: TRBJ2-7
d_call: TRBD1
cdr3_length: 17
v_call: TRBV11-2
cdr3_aa: CASSIRGTADASYEQYF
cdr3_nt: TGTGCCAGCAGCATACGTGGGACAGCCGACGCATCCTACGAGCAGTACTTC

clone_size: once
j_call: TRBJ2-5
d_call: TRBD1
cdr3_length: 15
v_call: TRBV6-5
cdr3_aa: CASSYTGQGLETQYF
cdr3_nt: TGTGCCAGCAGTTACACCGGACAGGGTCTAGAGACCCAGTACTTC

clone_size: .
j_call: TRBJ2-1
d_call: TRBD2
cdr3_length: 15
v_call: TRBV18
cdr3_aa: CASSRGTSYYNEQFF
cdr3_nt: TGTGCCAGCTCACGGGGGACTAGCTACTACAATGAGCAGTTCTTC

clone_size: .
j_call: TRBJ2-2
d_call: .
cdr3_length: 15
v_call: TRBV5-6
cdr3_aa: CASSLGSMNTGELFF
cdr3_nt: TGTGCCAGCAGCTTGGGCAGCATGAACACCGGGGAGCTGTTTTTT

clone_size: .
j_call: TRBJ1-1
d_call: TRBD1
cdr3_length: 15
v_call: TRBV7-2
cdr3_aa: CASSKTTGANTEAFF
cdr3_nt: TGTGCCAGCAGCAAAACGACAGGGGCGAACACTGAAGCTTTCTTT

clone_size: few
j_call: TRBJ1-2
d_call: .
cdr3_length: 12
v_call: TRBV6-2/TRBV6-3
cdr3_aa: CASSYAEPGYTF
cdr3_nt: TGTGCCAGCAGTTACGCAGAACCCGGCTACACCTTC

clone_size: once
j_call: TRBJ2-1
d_call: TRBD1
cdr3_length: 15
v_call: TRBV10-1
cdr3_aa: CASSEVGQGKNEQFF
cdr3_nt: TGCGCCAGCAGTGAGGTGGGACAGGGGAAAAATGAGCAGTTCTTC

clone_size: .
j_call: TRBJ1-1
d_call: .
cdr3_length: 14
v_call: TRBV19
cdr3_aa: CASSVGPQNTEAFF
cdr3_nt: TGTGCCAGTAGTGTGGGACCGCAGAACACTGAAGCTTTCTTT

clone_size: once
j_call: TRBJ1-4
d_call: .
cdr3_length: 17
v_call: TRBV4-1
cdr3_aa: CASSQGLRTEQRRGLFF
cdr3_nt: TGCGCCAGCAGCCAAGGTCTAAGGACAGAGCAAAGGAGGGGACTGTTTTTT

clone_size: .
j_call: TRBJ1-2
d_call: .
cdr3_length: 13
v_call: TRBV21-1
cdr3_aa: CANIQNTAYGYTF
cdr3_nt: TGTGCCAACATCCAGAATACCGCCTATGGCTACACCTTC

clone_size: .
j_call: TRBJ2-1
d_call: TRBD1
cdr3_length: 18
v_call: TRBV15
cdr3_aa: CATSREQGPRQGRNEQFF
cdr3_nt: TGTGCCACCAGCCGGGAACAAGGACCAAGACAGGGTAGGAATGAGCAGTTCTTC

clone_size: .
j_call: TRBJ1-2
d_call: .
cdr3_length: 14
v_call: TRBV10-3
cdr3_aa: CAISEGSITYGYTF
cdr3_nt: TGTGCCATCAGTGAGGGATCCATTACTTATGGCTACACCTTC

clone_size: .
j_call: TRBJ2-5
d_call: .
cdr3_length: 15
v_call: TRBV7-2
cdr3_aa: CASSPEGTRLQTQYF
cdr3_nt: TGTGCCAGCAGCCCAGAGGGGACACGGCTCCAGACCCAGTACTTC